The text below deals with one T cell receptor (beta chain). Its target is not known. Every sample had a minimum of 7 million PBMCs isolated. The sample belongs to a study of blood T cells in healthy people across ages. Across the study: Template switching recovered approximately one barcoded beta molecule for every two T cells.

V was cut by 5 bases and J by 5 bases, with 18 bases left in between. Per the germline V gene, CDR1 is SGHRS and CDR2 is YFSETQ. The CDR3 totals 15 residues. A J-beta primer mix and a sample-barcoded 5' primer were used in a second PCR of roughly 6 to 11 cycles. TCRdb fed the 5' RACE reads into MiXCR, producing one record per CDR3 protein. The sample includes roughly 800,000 distinct CDR3 sequences, over 45% seen only once; the top ten take about 20%. Study conclusions and caveats: The study found more naive CD4+ cells and higher diversity in long-lived than aged donors. PBMCs left unsorted prevented a conclusive naive versus antigen-experienced comparison.

The sample comprised blood. V usage is TRBV5-1 and J usage is TRBJ2-3; no clear D. This sequence was found in a man aged 25-45 years in good health. The CDR3 nucleotides read TGCGCCAGCAGTTACCGGGCCCGAAGGATAGATACGCAGTATTTT. Translation gives CASSYRARRIDTQYF. The variable domain in full, with the rest retrieved from reference TRBV5-1 and TRBJ2-3, is KAGVTQTPRYLIKTRGQQVTLSCSPISGHRSVSWYQQTPGQGLQFLFEYFSETQRNKGNFPGRFSGRQFSNSRSEMNVSTLELGDSALYLCASSYRARRIDTQYFGPGTRLTVL.